One T cell receptor (beta chain) is described in this entry. Its antigen is still unknown. Per the germline V gene, CDR1 is SQVTM and CDR2 is ANQGSEA. The length of the CDR3 is 12 residues. The germline V and J ends were trimmed by 6 bases and 4 bases, with 11 bases remaining between them. This sample is part of a study of T cell repertoires in cytomegalovirus infection. Study-level information: Public TCR beta signatures provided an indication of both CMV infection and a matching HLA type.

Findings of the study overall: Carriage of CMV together with the relevant HLA was identifiable through cumulative public TCR beta family frequency.

TCRdb used MiXCR to reprocess the reads, holding one entry per CDR3 protein. The sample yields around 100,000 distinct CDR3 sequences, roughly 40% seen once. The origin of this receptor is a human donor in good health (CMV status not recorded). Some clones in this sample may be carry-over from other donors' samples. The gene calls are TRBV29-1 and TRBJ2-3, with a possible D match to TRBD2 (7 bases). Sequencing used CD8+ T cells from cultured PBMCs, obtained from culture after CMV antigen stimulation. In nucleotides, the CDR3 is TGCAGCGTCGGGGGGCTTGCAGATACGCAGTATTTT. Translating gives CSVGGLADTQYF.